What follows are 25 T cell receptor beta chains derived from one specimen sequenced in a study of regulatory T cells in long-lasting Graves disease. Arm-PCR of CDR3 regions and iRepertoire HTBI primers were the basis on which TCR beta libraries were built. TCRdb ran MiXCR on the multiplex PCR reads and lists one entry per CDR3 protein. The repertoire has more than 400,000 distinct CDR3 sequences, roughly 15% of them found once; the top ten carry roughly an eighth. Sample time point: newly diagnosed GD, antithyroid drugs for less than 3 months. From PBMCs, RNA was extracted and then used to make the TCR library. The data were also submitted as part of a second study, on T cells in Graves' hyperthyroidism and ophthalmopathy.

The source material was peripheral blood mononuclear cells (PBMCs), sampled at new diagnosis, from a patient treated with antithyroid drugs. The receptor set was obtained from a man between 40 and 49 years old with Graves disease.

For this clonotype: This clone may be a read error of a much larger clone one base away. The CDR3 protein is CASSSGQGGNERLFF. The CDR3 region has the DNA TGTGCCAGCAGTTCGGGGCAGGGAGGGAACGAAAGACTGTTTTTT. The chain employs TRBV28 and TRBJ1-4; tentative D call: TRBD1 (5 bases). This CDR3 has 15 amino acids. The germline V gene encodes CDR1 MDHEN and CDR2 SYDVKM.

Concerning this clonotype: It may be a read error: a sequence one base away is much more abundant. The rearrangement links TRBV28 to TRBJ1-1; TRBD1 aligns across 10 bases. Germline V CDR1 and CDR2: MDHEN, SYDVKM. CDR3 length: 15 residues. CDR3 region: CASSILTGGFTEASF. In DNA form, the CDR3 reads TGTGCCAGCAGTATATTGACAGGGGGCTTCACTGAAGCTTCCTTT.

This clonotype has a count of ten or more. The chain couples TRBV11-3 to TRBJ1-1; 9 bases line up with TRBD1. Germline CDR1 SGHNT, CDR2 YENEEA. The CDR3 has 14 amino acids. V shed 4 bases, J shed 4 bases, and the junction held 4 bases outside the gene matches. The chain's CDR3 is CASSYGQGSTEAFF. CDR3 coding DNA: TGTGCCAGCAGCTACGGACAGGGGAGCACTGAAGCTTTCTTT.

There are many counts of this clonotype. This chain connects TRBV7-2 to TRBJ2-1; TRBD1 might be the D (6 bases). This CDR3 region has 15 residues. CDR1 and CDR2 (germline): SGHTA, FQGNSA. Trimming pared 5 bases from V and 3 bases from J, leaving 14 bases between. The CDR3 is CASSRPGAYYNEQFF. CDR3 in DNA: TGTGCCAGCAGCCGCCCAGGGGCGTACTACAATGAGCAGTTCTTC.

This clonotype was detected a few times. The CDR3 loop is CASSSSNLPSHQPQHF. CDR3 bases: TGTGCCAGTAGTAGTAGTAACCTACCCTCCCATCAGCCCCAGCATTTT. The chain employs TRBV19 and TRBJ1-5; D remains unclear. V lost 4 bases to trimming and J lost 5 bases, with 18 bases between them. CDR3 length: 16 amino acids. Germline V gives CDR1 LNHDA, CDR2 SQIVND (reference sequence).

This clonotype was detected only a few times. The chain couples TRBV12-3 or TRBV12-4 to TRBJ2-1; 10 nucleotides align to TRBD2. The ends lost 0 bases at V and 10 bases at J; junction bases unmatched: 12. The CDR3 sequence is 17 residues long. This chain's CDR3 is CASSLALGAGGLREQFF. The CDR3 DNA sequence: TGTGCCAGCAGTTTAGCACTAGGAGCGGGAGGGCTTCGGGAGCAGTTCTTC.

This clonotype showed up many times. This sequence joins TRBV2 and TRBJ2-7; 9 nucleotides match TRBD2. The CDR3 totals 16 residues. Trimming took 7 bases from V and 2 from J; bases not matched to a gene: 12. CDR1 and CDR2 (germline): SNHLY, FYNNEI. The CDR3 sequence is CASNPMGREGPYEQYF. CDR3 DNA: TGTGCCAGCAACCCTATGGGGCGGGAGGGGCCCTACGAGCAGTACTTC.

The V call is TRBV28, the J call TRBJ2-7; the match to TRBD2 covers 9 bases. The CDR3 has 18 amino acids. CDR1 MDHEN and CDR2 SYDVKM come from the germline V gene. V lost 6 bases and J lost 0; bases outside the gene matches: 15. This CDR3 is CASSQDRAGGPYSYEQYF. CDR3 nucleotide sequence: TGTGCCAGCAGCCAAGATCGAGCGGGAGGACCGTACTCCTACGAGCAGTACTTC.

For this clonotype: This may arise from a read error, as a much more abundant clone is one base away. This chain joins TRBV12-3 or TRBV12-4 and TRBJ1-5; D perhaps matches TRBD1 (5 bases). This CDR3 has 14 residues. Trimming cost V 4 bases and J 6 bases, with 13 bases left between them. The CDR3 sequence is CASSSNQGGQPQHF. The CDR3 nucleotides are TGTGCCAGCAGTTCTAACCAGGGAGGTCAGCCCCAGCATTTT.

At least ten counts were recorded for this clonotype. The J gene is TRBJ2-1, the V gene TRBV14; 7 bases are shared with TRBD2. The ends lost 3 bases at V and 2 bases at J; junction bases unmatched: 1. Per germline, CDR1 SGHDN and CDR2 FVKESK. This CDR3 has 14 amino acids. The DNA for the CDR3 is TGTGCCAGCAGCCAGGCGGGAGCCTACAATGAGCAGTTCTTC. Amino acids: CASSQAGAYNEQFF.

The CDR3 nucleotides read TGCGCCAGCAGCCAAGAACAACAGGGAAGCAATCAGCCCCAGCATTTT. Protein: CASSQEQQGSNQPQHF. This chain joins TRBV4-1 and TRBJ1-5, with D perhaps TRBD1 (6 bases). This CDR3 has 16 amino acids. Trimming removed 0 bases from V and 1 base from J, with 10 bases in between. Germline V gives CDR1 MGHRA, CDR2 YSYEKL.

This chain connects TRBV20-1 to TRBJ2-1; D is possibly TRBD1 (6 bases). Per the germline V gene, CDR1 is DFQATT and CDR2 is SNEGSKA (reference sequence). This CDR3 contains 14 residues. V was clipped by 6 bases and J by 2 bases, with 14 bases between them. The CDR3 region is CSADPGTTYNEQFF. The CDR3 nucleotides read TGCAGTGCCGACCCGGGGACAACCTACAATGAGCAGTTCTTC.

This clonotype came up many times. In DNA, the CDR3 is TGTGCCAGCAGCCGAGGACAAGCACAAGAGACCCAGTACTTC. Amino acids: CASSRGQAQETQYF. V usage is TRBV13 and J usage is TRBJ2-5, with D possibly TRBD1 on 5 matching bases. The CDR3 sequence is 14 residues long. Trimming took off 5 bases at V and 2 bases at J, with 12 bases between the two ends. Per germline, CDR1 PRHDT and CDR2 FYEKMQ (reference sequence).

This clonotype has a count of ten or more. The chain carries TRBV2 and TRBJ2-1; possibly TRBD1 or TRBD2 for D (6 bases each). CDR3 length: 15 residues. Germline assignment: CDR1 SNHLY and CDR2 FYNNEI. Trimming took 5 bases from V and 4 from J, leaving 15 bases between them. The CDR3 DNA reads TGTGCCAGCAGTCCCAGGAGGGGGTCATACAATGAGCAGTTCTTC. Translated: CASSPRRGSYNEQFF. Variable domain in full (rest from reference TRBV2 and TRBJ2-1): EPEVTQTPSHQVTQMGQEVILRCVPISNHLYFYWYRQILGQKVEFLVSFYNNEISEKSEIFDDQFSVERPDGSNFTLKIRSTKLEDSAMYFCASSPRRGSYNEQFFGPGTRLTVL.

This clonotype showed up many times. The chain couples TRBV30 to TRBJ2-7; possibly TRBD1 for D (5 bases). Germline CDR1 GTSNPN, CDR2 SVGIG (reference sequence). The CDR3 runs 14 residues. Trimming cost V 3 bases and J 6 bases, with 18 bases left between them. The CDR3 sequence is CAWRARQLGLEQYF. CDR3 DNA sequence: TGTGCCTGGAGGGCGAGACAGCTGGGCCTCGAGCAGTACTTC.

Ten or more counts support this clonotype. The rearrangement joins TRBV5-1 to TRBJ1-1; D is possibly TRBD1 (6 bases). The CDR3 has 14 residues. V was cut by 4 bases and J by 1 base, with 11 bases left in between. Per the germline V gene, CDR1 is SGHRS and CDR2 is YFSETQ. The chain's CDR3 is CASSQGQQNTEAFF. For the CDR3, the DNA is TGCGCCAGCAGCCAGGGACAACAGAACACTGAAGCTTTCTTT.

This chain uses TRBV2 with TRBJ2-5, with D perhaps matching TRBD2 (6 bases). V gave up 5 bases and J gave up 4 bases, with 11 bases separating them. The germline V gene has CDR1 SNHLY and CDR2 FYNNEI. This CDR3 comprises 13 residues. The chain's CDR3 is CASSTAGPETQYF. In DNA form, the CDR3 reads TGTGCCAGCAGTACGGCGGGACCAGAGACCCAGTACTTC.

This clonotype has at least ten counts. V is TRBV12-3 or TRBV12-4 and J is TRBJ2-7; the match to TRBD2 covers 12 bases. The CDR3 consists of 15 residues. J lost 6 bases, V lost 5 bases, and 8 bases had no gene match. The CDR3 sequence: CASSPRLAGDGEQYF. The CDR3 DNA reads TGTGCCAGCAGTCCAAGACTAGCGGGAGACGGCGAGCAGTACTTC.

This clonotype was seen at least ten times. The V gene is TRBV7-8, the J gene TRBJ2-5; D is unresolved. Germline CDR1 and CDR2: SGHVS and FQNEAQ. Trimming pared 5 bases from V and 5 bases from J, leaving 21 bases between. The length of the CDR3 is 16 residues. Here the CDR3 reads CASSPDDMGFQETQYF. CDR3 in DNA: TGTGCCAGCAGCCCGGACGATATGGGATTTCAGGAGACCCAGTACTTC.

About this clonotype itself: A much larger clone lies one base from this, so it may be a read error. The chain employs TRBV6-1 and TRBJ1-1, with D uncertain. Germline values: CDR1 MNHNS, CDR2 SASEGT. The CDR3 has 13 residues. Trimming shortened V by 8 bases and J by 3 bases, and 13 bases separated the two germline ends. In nucleotides, the CDR3 is TGTGCCAGCTCCAACAACTGGGACACTGAAGCTTTCTTT. It specifies CASSNNWDTEAFF.

Ten or more counts support this clonotype. This rearrangement joins TRBV5-5 to TRBJ2-7; D may be TRBD1 (5 bases). The CDR3 is 13 amino acids. Deletions cut 3 bases from V and 3 bases from J, with 10 bases between. The germline gives CDR1 SGHKS, CDR2 YYEKEE (reference sequence). The CDR3 region has the DNA TGTGCCAGCAGCTCAGGGCCCGACTACGAGCAGTACTTC. Protein product: CASSSGPDYEQYF.

The sample holds many counts of this clonotype. The V and J genes are TRBV5-1 and TRBJ2-2, with TRBD1 identical over 8 bases. J gave up 7 bases and V 4 bases, and 6 bases lay outside the gene matches. The CDR3 has 14 residues. Germline V gives CDR1 SGHRS, CDR2 YFSETQ. Here the CDR3 reads CASSRTGGIGELFF. DNA for the CDR3: TGCGCCAGCAGCAGAACAGGGGGAATCGGGGAGCTGTTTTTT.

This clonotype was detected many times. This chain uses TRBV27 with TRBJ2-3; 12 bases match TRBD2. This CDR3 region has 15 residues. CDR1 and CDR2 (germline): MNHEY, SMNVEV (reference sequence). Unmatched junction bases numbered 5, after V lost 6 bases and J lost 4 bases. CDR3 sequence: CASRPTSGSSDTQYF. In DNA form, the CDR3 reads TGTGCCAGCAGGCCGACTAGCGGGAGTTCAGATACGCAGTATTTT.

The V and J genes are TRBV6-1 and TRBJ2-2, with a weak D call TRBD2 (5 bases). V lost 6 bases to trimming and J lost 4 bases, with 9 bases between them. Germline V CDR1 and CDR2: MNHNS, SASEGT. The CDR3 extends over 13 amino acids. The CDR3 DNA is TGTGCCAGCAGATATCGGGGCACCGGGGAGCTGTTTTTT. As protein: CASRYRGTGELFF.

Many counts were recorded for this clonotype. The chain combines TRBV5-1 with TRBJ2-3, with a tentative D call TRBD1 (5 bases). Germline V lookup: CDR1 SGHRS, CDR2 YFSETQ. V lost 2 bases and J lost 2, with 9 bases in between. The CDR3 totals 14 residues. In nucleotides, the CDR3 is TGCGCCAGCAGCTTTAAGGGGCCCACAGATACGCAGTATTTT. Translation: CASSFKGPTDTQYF. The full variable domain, completed using reference TRBV5-1 and TRBJ2-3, is KAGVTQTPRYLIKTRGQQVTLSCSPISGHRSVSWYQQTPGQGLQFLFEYFSETQRNKGNFPGRFSGRQFSNSRSEMNVSTLELGDSALYLCASSFKGPTDTQYFGPGTRLTVL.